These 5 T cell receptor beta chains came from one sample sequenced in a study of blood T cell repertoires in COVID-19. Measured with immunoSEQ multiplex PCR; TCRdb has only the in-frame clones, and not every one. The profile shows more than 75,000 clones, about 86% of them singletons. Sequencing was carried out using peripheral blood. The receptor set was obtained from an elderly man with active or convalescent COVID-19.

The rearrangement uses TRBV6-1 and TRBJ1-5; D call uncertain. The V end was cut by 2 bases, the J end by 0 bases, with 8 bases between. This CDR3 region has 15 residues. From germline, CDR1 is MNHNS and CDR2 SASEGT. The CDR3 loop is CASSESRYSNQPQHF. CDR3 nucleotides: TGTGCCAGCAGTGAATCCCGTTATAGCAATCAGCCCCAGCATTTT.

This clone has only one observation. The chain uses TRBV28 and TRBJ2-2, with 11 positions matching TRBD1. J lost 4 bases, V lost 6 bases, and 4 bases had no gene match. CDR3 size: 15 residues. Per germline, CDR1 MDHEN and CDR2 SYDVKM. CDR3 residues: CASSIGTGGTGELFF. The CDR3 nucleotides are TGTGCCAGCAGCATCGGGACAGGGGGCACCGGGGAGCTGTTTTTT.

This clone was counted once. The chain carries TRBV7-9 and TRBJ2-7; TRBD1 agrees at 7 bases. V dropped 5 bases and J dropped 2; count of bases not matched to a gene: 18. The CDR3 is 18 amino acids. Per germline, CDR1 SEHNR and CDR2 FQNEAQ (reference sequence). CDR3 loop: CASSPLAGGWQGAYEQYF. CDR3 nucleotide sequence: TGTGCCAGCAGCCCCCTAGCTGGTGGGTGGCAGGGGGCCTACGAGCAGTACTTC.

The V call is TRBV5-6, the J call TRBJ1-3; D is perhaps TRBD1 (5 bases). From germline, CDR1 is SGHDT and CDR2 YYEEEE. The length of the CDR3 is 15 residues. Trimming left V 0 bases short and J 4 bases short, with 11 bases between. CDR3: CASSLDPTEGNTIYF. The CDR3 DNA reads as TGTGCCAGCAGCTTGGATCCGACAGAAGGAAACACCATATATTTT.

V usage is TRBV5-4 and J usage is TRBJ2-5, with 7 bases matching TRBD1. The germline gives CDR1 SGHNT, CDR2 YYREEE (reference sequence). J lost 0 bases, V lost 4 bases, and 6 bases had no gene match. CDR3 length: 15 amino acids. Here the CDR3 reads CASSTRQGHQETQYF. The CDR3 DNA reads as TGTGCCAGCAGCACCCGACAGGGACACCAAGAGACCCAGTACTTC. Supplemented by reference TRBV5-4 and TRBJ2-5, the full variable domain reads ETGVTQSPTHLIKTRGQQVTLRCSSQSGHNTVSWYQQALGQGPQFIFQYYREEENGRGNFPPRFSGLQFPNYSSELNVNALELDDSALYLCASSTRQGHQETQYFGPGTRLLVL.